A single sample is the source of the 23 T cell receptor beta chains below, sequenced in a study of shared clonotypes between healthy human individuals. TCRdb's copy holds only in-frame clones and misses some; the assay was immunoSEQ multiplex PCR. Among about 2.4 million clones listed, around 94% were seen once. The sample consisted of naive CD4+ T cells sorted from blood. The sample's subset: CD45RA+ positively selected. The receptors shown here come from a man aged 18 to 29 in good health.

This clone appeared a few times. The J gene is TRBJ2-2, the V gene TRBV11-2, with no clear D. V was clipped by 3 bases and J by 4 bases, with 12 bases between them. The germline V gene has CDR1 SGHAT and CDR2 FQNNGV. The CDR3 length is 15 residues. The CDR3 sequence: CASSFQPAVTGELFF. The DNA for the CDR3 is TGTGCCAGCAGCTTCCAACCGGCAGTCACCGGGGAGCTGTTTTTT.

In this sample, this clone turned up a few times. The chain employs TRBV30 and TRBJ1-2; tentative D call: TRBD1 (5 bases). The V and J ends lost 4 bases and 7 bases respectively, with 16 bases between them. Germline loops: CDR1 GTSNPN, CDR2 SVGIG (reference sequence). The CDR3 is 13 amino acids. The CDR3 DNA is TGTGCCTGGACGCTTCAGACAGTGGGTGGCTACACCTTC. Its translation: CAWTLQTVGGYTF.

V and J are TRBV30 and TRBJ2-3; no clear D gene. CDR3 length equals 12 residues. Trimming left V 1 base short and J 6 bases short, with 8 bases between. Germline V gene data show CDR1 as GTSNPN and CDR2 as SVGIG (reference sequence). The CDR3 loop is CAWSAVGDTQYF. CDR3 DNA sequence: TGTGCCTGGAGTGCAGTTGGGGATACGCAGTATTTT.

The V and J genes are TRBV2 and TRBJ1-4, with D possibly matching TRBD1 (5 bases). Trimming pared 8 bases from V and 5 bases from J, leaving 21 bases between. This CDR3 comprises 16 residues. Germline lookup yields CDR1 SNHLY and CDR2 FYNNEI. In DNA, the CDR3 is TGTGCCAGCTTCCAAGGGGACTCGGATTCAAATGAAAAACTGTTTTTT. Protein sequence: CASFQGDSDSNEKLFF.

This chain connects TRBV4-2 to TRBJ1-5; 9 bases are a match to TRBD1. CDR3 size: 15 residues. V was clipped by 4 bases and J by 3 bases; unmatched bases: 4. Germline CDR1 LGHNA, CDR2 YNFKEQ. The CDR3 DNA sequence: TGTGCCAGCAGCCCCGACAGGGGGGCCAATCAGCCCCAGCATTTT. Translating gives CASSPDRGANQPQHF.

This rearrangement joins TRBV5-1 to TRBJ2-5; TRBD2 matches at 13 bases. Unmatched junction bases numbered 4, after V lost 4 bases and J lost 4 bases. The CDR3 is 15 amino acids. Germline CDR1 reads SGHRS; CDR2 reads YFSETQ. Here the CDR3 DNA reads TGCGCCAGCAGCAGGGGACTAGCGGGACTAGAGACCCAGTACTTC. Translating it yields CASSRGLAGLETQYF.

The rearrangement links TRBV7-8 to TRBJ2-5, with D tentatively TRBD1 (5 bases). Germline-derived CDR1 and CDR2 are SGHVS and FQNEAQ. Trimming stripped 3 bases from V and 4 bases from J, with 9 bases between. The CDR3 sequence is 13 residues long. The CDR3 sequence: CASSFVGAETQYF. For the CDR3, the DNA is TGTGCCAGCAGCTTTGTTGGGGCAGAGACCCAGTACTTC. The whole variable domain, filled in from reference TRBV7-8 and TRBJ2-5, reads GAGVSQSPRYKVAKRGQDVALRCDPISGHVSLFWYQQALGQGPEFLTYFQNEAQLDKSGLPSDRFFAERPEGSVSTLKIQRTQQEDSAVYLCASSFVGAETQYFGPGTRLLVL.

The gene calls are TRBV6-5 and TRBJ1-2, with D perhaps matching TRBD1 (5 bases). Trimming left V 5 bases short and J 2 bases short, with 9 bases between. The CDR3 runs to 13 residues. In germline, CDR1 is MNHEY, CDR2 SVGAGI. CDR3: CASSRAGNYGYTF. The CDR3 region has the DNA TGTGCCAGCAGTCGGGCAGGGAACTATGGCTACACCTTC.

This chain links TRBV19 with TRBJ1-3; D is ambiguous. In germline, CDR1 is LNHDA, CDR2 SQIVND (reference sequence). The CDR3 spans 13 residues. V was pared by 5 bases and J by 4 bases, with 9 bases between. The DNA of the CDR3 is TGTGCCAGTAGTCCCTCCGGGGGAAACACCATATATTTT. Protein: CASSPSGGNTIYF.

To note about this clone: The same CDR3 also results from other DNA sequences found in this sample. CDR3 coding DNA: TGCGCCAGCAGCTTGGCGGGGGCGGAAGATACGCAGTATTTT. This codes for CASSLAGAEDTQYF. The chain recombines TRBV5-1 with TRBJ2-3, with D possibly called TRBD1 or TRBD2 (6 bases each). Trimming took off 0 bases at V and 5 bases at J, with 10 bases between the two ends. The V gene's germline CDR1 is SGHRS and CDR2 YFSETQ. This CDR3 has 14 residues. The full variable domain, completed using reference TRBV5-1 and TRBJ2-3, is KAGVTQTPRYLIKTRGQQVTLSCSPISGHRSVSWYQQTPGQGLQFLFEYFSETQRNKGNFPGRFSGRQFSNSRSEMNVSTLELGDSALYLCASSLAGAEDTQYFGPGTRLTVL.

The chain is built from TRBV11-2 and TRBJ1-1; D is unresolved. CDR1 SGHAT and CDR2 FQNNGV come from the germline V gene. The CDR3 is 15 amino acids. Trimming took off 3 bases at V and 0 bases at J, with 11 bases between the two ends. Written as DNA, the CDR3 is TGTGCCAGCAGCTTCGGAGGGCACCTGAACACTGAAGCTTTCTTT. It translates to CASSFGGHLNTEAFF. The whole variable domain, filled in from reference TRBV11-2 and TRBJ1-1, reads EAGVAQSPRYKIIEKRQSVAFWCNPISGHATLYWYQQILGQGPKLLIQFQNNGVVDDSQLPKDRFSAERLKGVDSTLKIQPAKLEDSAVYLCASSFGGHLNTEAFFGQGTRLTVV.

This clone was observed a handful of times. This sequence joins TRBV30 and TRBJ1-2; D uncertain. Germline CDR1 GTSNPN, CDR2 SVGIG (reference sequence). The CDR3 spans 12 residues. V was shortened by 8 bases and J by 2 bases, with 12 bases between the two germline ends. The CDR3 here is CAEDGANYGYTF. CDR3 DNA: TGTGCCGAGGACGGCGCAAACTATGGCTACACCTTC.

The rearrangement links TRBV18 to TRBJ2-2; D tentatively reads TRBD1 or TRBD2 (5 bases each). Looked up from germline, CDR1 is KGHSH and CDR2 is LQKENI. Trimming pared 4 bases from V and 3 bases from J, leaving 9 bases between. CDR3 size: 14 residues. DNA of the CDR3: TGTGCCAGCTCACACCGGGACGACACCGGGGAGCTGTTTTTT. Its protein product is CASSHRDDTGELFF.

This clone was seen once. The sample contains more than one DNA sequence encoding this CDR3. The rearrangement links TRBV15 to TRBJ2-3; TRBD2 aligns across 11 bases. The V segment lost 3 bases and the J segment 1 base; nucleotides outside the gene matches: 3. Germline V gives CDR1 LNHNV, CDR2 YYDKDF (reference sequence). CDR3 length equals 16 residues. CDR3 nucleotides: TGTGCCACCAGCAGTGGGACTAGCGGAGGCACAGATACGCAGTATTTT. Translation: CATSSGTSGGTDTQYF. The variable domain in full, with the rest retrieved from reference TRBV15 and TRBJ2-3, is DAMVIQNPRYQVTQFGKPVTLSCSQTLNHNVMYWYQQKSSQAPKLLFHYYDKDFNNEADTPDNFQSRRPNTSFCFLDIRSPGLGDTAMYLCATSSGTSGGTDTQYFGPGTRLTVL.

The V gene is TRBV5-1, the J gene TRBJ2-3, with unresolved D. Deletions cut 5 bases from V and 2 bases from J, with 9 bases between. Per the germline V gene, CDR1 is SGHRS and CDR2 is YFSETQ. This CDR3 is 13 amino acids long. The CDR3 DNA sequence: TGCGCCAGCAGAGTCAAACCCACAGATACGCAGTATTTT. It codes for CASRVKPTDTQYF. Full variable domain (outside the CDR3, taken from reference TRBV5-1 and TRBJ2-3): KAGVTQTPRYLIKTRGQQVTLSCSPISGHRSVSWYQQTPGQGLQFLFEYFSETQRNKGNFPGRFSGRQFSNSRSEMNVSTLELGDSALYLCASRVKPTDTQYFGPGTRLTVL.

This clone came up once. The chain couples TRBV18 to TRBJ2-5; a possible D gene is TRBD1 (8 bases). Trimming removed 0 bases at V and 1 base at J, with 27 bases between. The germline V gene has CDR1 KGHSH and CDR2 LQKENI. The CDR3 sequence is 21 residues long. The CDR3 is CASSPPTGPRDRGGLQETQYF. The CDR3 DNA reads as TGTGCCAGCTCACCACCCACAGGCCCTCGTGACAGGGGAGGGCTCCAAGAGACCCAGTACTTC. The whole variable domain, remainder taken from reference TRBV18 and TRBJ2-5, is NAGVMQNPRHLVRRRGQEARLRCSPMKGHSHVYWYRQLPEEGLKFMVYLQKENIIDESGMPKERFSAEFPKEGPSILRIQQVVRGDSAAYFCASSPPTGPRDRGGLQETQYFGPGTRLLVL.

The J gene is TRBJ2-7, the V gene TRBV6-6; 7 positions match TRBD1. The CDR3 has 14 amino acids. Germline V CDR1 and CDR2: MNHNY, SVGAGI (reference sequence). J gave up 3 bases and V 2 bases, and 4 bases lay outside the gene matches. CDR3 DNA sequence: TGTGCCAGCAGTTACCCGAGGACAGGCTACGAGCAGTACTTC. This codes for CASSYPRTGYEQYF.

This chain joins TRBV15 and TRBJ2-3, with 8 bases matching TRBD1. There are 16 residues in the CDR3. Germline assignment: CDR1 LNHNV and CDR2 YYDKDF (reference sequence). Germline trimming cut 3 bases from V and 2 bases from J; bases unmatched to any gene: 7. CDR3 amino acids: CATSSPTGGNTDTQYF. The CDR3 bases are TGTGCCACCAGCAGTCCCACAGGGGGAAACACAGATACGCAGTATTTT.

This chain uses TRBV7-2 with TRBJ2-7, with TRBD2 matching 15 bases. Germline CDR1 reads SGHTA; CDR2 reads FQGNSA. V lost 5 bases to trimming and J lost 7 bases; unmatched junction nucleotides: 6. The CDR3 is 15 amino acids. The CDR3 loop reads CASSTGLAGGQEQYF. In DNA form, the CDR3 reads TGTGCCAGCAGCACGGGACTAGCGGGAGGACAAGAGCAGTACTTC. Using reference TRBV7-2 and TRBJ2-7 for the parts outside the CDR3, the full variable domain is GAGVSQSPSNKVTEKGKDVELRCDPISGHTALYWYRQSLGQGLEFLIYFQGNSAPDKSGLPSDRFSAERTGGSVSTLTIQRTQQEDSAVYLCASSTGLAGGQEQYFGPGTRLTVT.

This chain connects TRBV13 to TRBJ2-5; D is possibly TRBD2 (5 bases). The CDR3 extends over 14 amino acids. V dropped 3 bases and J dropped 4 bases, with 12 bases sitting between them. Germline assignment: CDR1 PRHDT and CDR2 FYEKMQ (reference sequence). The CDR3 bases are TGTGCCAGCAGCTTGGAGAGGGCCGTAGAGACCCAGTACTTC. Translated: CASSLERAVETQYF.

The chain recombines TRBV2 with TRBJ2-2; 7 bases are shared with TRBD1. This CDR3 is 15 amino acids long. Germline V gives CDR1 SNHLY, CDR2 FYNNEI. Germline trimming cut 5 bases from V and 4 bases from J; bases unmatched to any gene: 7. The CDR3 sequence: CASSLEGQSTGELFF. As DNA, the CDR3 is TGTGCCAGCAGTCTCGAGGGACAGTCCACCGGGGAGCTGTTTTTT.

The chain employs TRBV2 and TRBJ2-5, with 11 bases matching TRBD2. V dropped 2 bases and J dropped 0; count of bases not matched to a gene: 11. This CDR3 has 19 residues. Germline V gene data show CDR1 as SNHLY and CDR2 as FYNNEI. In nucleotides, the CDR3 is TGTGCCAGCAGTGAATTTTTAACTAGCGGGGGCAAGTACCAAGAGACCCAGTACTTC. It specifies CASSEFLTSGGKYQETQYF.

J is TRBJ2-3 and V is TRBV6-4; no definite D call. V was trimmed by 2 bases and J by 5 bases, leaving 5 bases between them. This CDR3 contains 12 residues. Germline loops: CDR1 MRHNA, CDR2 SNTAGT. CDR3 amino acids: CASSDPGDTQYF. CDR3 nucleotide sequence: TGTGCCAGCAGTGACCCGGGAGATACGCAGTATTTT.